This is a list of T cell receptor beta chains from one sample in a study of low-dose radiotherapy and immunotherapy resistance in tumors. Via MiXCR, TCRdb re-called the reads, giving one row per CDR3 protein. Of around 76,000 distinct CDR3 sequences in the sample, around a third were seen once. The input for sequencing was PBMCs, taken before treatment. The receptors were gathered from a female donor with ovarian cancer. Both conserved end residues are part of each CDR3. D genes are given only for firm matches. Not all rows give a size; the values are once, few, many and, for expanded clones, a class.

TRBV27	many	TRBJ2-1	TRBD2	TGTGCCAGCATGAAGAGTAGCGGGAGGCAATACTACAATGAGCAGTTCTTC	CASMKSSGRQYYNEQFF
TRBV20-1	.	TRBJ1-6	.	TGCAGTGCTAGATTCTCGCACGCCTCCTATAATTCATCCCTCCACTTT	CSARFSHASYNSSLHF
TRBV11-2	many	TRBJ2-3	TRBD1	TGTGCCAGCAGCTTGGGGACAGGGTCAACTGGACTAGGGGGGGTAGATACGCAGTATTTT	CASSLGTGSTGLGGVDTQYF
TRBV3-1	many	TRBJ1-2	.	TGTGCCAGCAGCCAAGGCAGACCTAGCTATGGCTACACCTTC	CASSQGRPSYGYTF
TRBV20-1	.	TRBJ2-4	.	TGCAGTGCGCACAGGGGGGGCTCGTCCAAAAACATTCAGTACTTC	CSAHRGGSSKNIQYF
TRBV9	.	TRBJ2-3	.	TGTGCCAGCAGCGTAGCGTACACAGATACGCAGTATTTT	CASSVAYTDTQYF
TRBV5-5	few	TRBJ2-7	.	TGTGCCAGCAGCTTGTCCGACCTCGAGCAGTACTTC	CASSLSDLEQYF
TRBV20-1	many	TRBJ2-1	.	TGCAGTGCTAGAGACAGGGTAAACTACAATGAGCAGTTCTTC	CSARDRVNYNEQFF
TRBV24-1	.	TRBJ2-3	TRBD2	TGTGCCACCAGTGCAGCGGGACCGGGACTAGTAAGCACAGATACGCAGTATTTT	CATSAAGPGLVSTDTQYF
TRBV27	.	TRBJ1-4	.	TGTGCCAGCAGCCTTACATGGTCTAATGAAAAACTGTTTTTT	CASSLTWSNEKLFF
TRBV5-1	.	TRBJ2-2	.	.	CASGVASDTGELFFF
TRBV3-1	.	TRBJ2-5	TRBD2	TGTGCCAGCAGCCTAAACCCCAGCGGGGTGGAGACCCAGTACTTC	CASSLNPSGVETQYF
TRBV6-2/TRBV6-3	many	TRBJ2-1	.	TGTGCCAGCAGGGACGGGACCCCTCGTAATGAGCAGTTCTTC	CASRDGTPRNEQFF
TRBV7-2	many	TRBJ1-4	.	TGTGCCAGCAGCTTATTGTCGACACCCATGCGGGAAAAACTGTTTTTT	CASSLLSTPMREKLFF
TRBV9	many	TRBJ1-1	.	TGTGCCAGCAGCGTAGGGATGGTCACTGAAGCTTTCTTT	CASSVGMVTEAFF